The rows below give T cell receptor beta chains drawn from one sample of a study of blood T cell repertoires in COVID-19. Clones were sequenced by immunoSEQ multiplex PCR, and TCRdb holds only the in-frame ones, with some missing. In the table there are about 250,000 clones, around four fifths of which are singletons. The sample taken for sequencing was peripheral blood. These receptors were obtained from a woman aged 60-75 years with active or convalescent COVID-19. CDR3s include the opening cysteine and the closing phenylalanine or tryptophan. A D gene is named only where the DNA matches it firmly. The size entry is marked missing in some rows and otherwise reads once, few, many or a size class.

d_gene,j_gene,len,v_gene,abundance,CDR3nt,CDR3aa
.,TRBJ2-1,11,TRBV7-9,.,TGTGCCAGCAGCTTCCTCAATGAGCAGTTCTTC,CASSFLNEQFF
.,TRBJ2-7,14,TRBV19,.,TGTGCCAGTAGCCAACCTTCAGGGAAGTACGAGCAGTACTTC,CASSQPSGKYEQYF
TRBD2,TRBJ2-5,13,TRBV2,.,TGTGCCAGCAGGCTAGCGGGGACGGAGACCCAGTACTTC,CASRLAGTETQYF
.,TRBJ2-5,14,TRBV19,.,TGTGCCAGTAGTATAACCGGGTCAGAGGAGACCCAGTACTTC,CASSITGSEETQYF
.,TRBJ2-3,15,TRBV24-1,once,TGTGCCACCAGTGACCCTGTTGGACTCACAGATACGCAGTATTTT,CATSDPVGLTDTQYF
.,TRBJ2-1,18,TRBV19,once,TGTGCCAGTAGCCCTATAGGGGTACGGGGGAGAAGGAACAATGAGCAGTTCTTC,CASSPIGVRGRRNNEQFF
TRBD2,TRBJ2-3,16,TRBV19,once,TGTGCCAGTAGTATCCTTAGCGGGGGCCTGACAGATACGCAGTATTTT,CASSILSGGLTDTQYF
TRBD1,TRBJ1-1,15,TRBV5-4,.,TGTGCCAGCAGCGGATCCGGGACAGGGAGAACTGAAGCTTTCTTT,CASSGSGTGRTEAFF
.,TRBJ1-5,13,TRBV19,.,TGTGCCAGTACCGCCAGGGCCAATCAGCCCCAGCATTTT,CASTARANQPQHF
.,TRBJ1-1,13,TRBV7-9,.,TGTGCCAGCAGCTTAAAGCGCGACACTGAAGCTTTCTTT,CASSLKRDTEAFF
.,TRBJ2-3,13,TRBV2,.,TGTGCCAGCAGTGGGGGACATCCAGATACGCAGTATTTT,CASSGGHPDTQYF
TRBD2,TRBJ2-2,16,TRBV9,.,TGTGCCAGCAGCGTAGGGACTGGACTAGCGGGCGGGGAGCTGTTTTTT,CASSVGTGLAGGELFF
.,TRBJ1-1,14,TRBV29-1,.,TGCAGCGTTGTGTCTCAAGGCGGAAACACTGAAGCTTTCTTT,CSVVSQGGNTEAFF
.,TRBJ1-3,17,TRBV5-6,once,TGTGCCAGCAGTGAAGGGATCGGGATGGCCCACGGGGACACCATATATTTT,CASSEGIGMAHGDTIYF
.,TRBJ2-5,15,TRBV7-9,.,TGTGCCAGCAGCCCCGGGGTTCTTACGCAAGAGACCCAGTACTTC,CASSPGVLTQETQYF